Sequencing of this T cell receptor beta chain was carried out in a study of blood T cell repertoires in COVID-19. Looking at the study overall: From the United States, Italy and Spain came samples of acute and convalescent COVID-19.

Measured with immunoSEQ multiplex PCR; TCRdb has only the in-frame clones, and not every one. The table includes roughly 300,000 clones, 87% detected once. Adults between roughly 18 and 95 years of age took part from under 25 US areas. Recovery meant two consecutive negative NP/OP PCR tests, professional clearance, or resolved symptoms. Germline V lookup: CDR1 SGDLS, CDR2 YYNGEE. Trimming cost V 3 bases and J 6 bases, with 16 bases left between them. The CDR3 loop spans 15 amino acids. The J gene is TRBJ2-1, the V gene TRBV9; a weak D match, TRBD2 (7 bases). The sample taken for sequencing was PBMCs or T cells enriched from blood (not recorded which). The TCR sequence derives from a young woman who had recovered from COVID-19. The CDR3 region has the DNA TGTGCCAGCAGCGAAGGGAGGGGGGGCTTCAATGAGCAGTTCTTC. This translates into CASSEGRGGFNEQFF.